This TCR beta chain stems from a study of T cell responses to AZD1222 COVID-19 vaccine (dated by TCRdb to the early 2020s). Study-level background: Because spike-specific TCR depth and breadth did not differ between the two schedules, AZD1222 recipients who got a second dose at roughly 4 weeks were pooled with those who got a second dose at roughly 12 weeks. Enrollment into the trials was organized by age into subgroups of 18-55, 56-69 and 70-plus years, and those subgroups contained 148, 28 and 57 TCR-sequenced participants, respectively. A total of over 230 trial participants underwent TCR sequencing, of whom 200 to 220 had received two doses of AZD1222 and about 25 had received two doses of the MenACWY control vaccine.

Paper-wide results and their limitations: Participants were mostly white British and included more females than males, and it was suggested by the authors that clonal diversity may have been underestimated. Conclusions about previously exposed vaccinees were limited because only 6 or 7 AZD1222 recipients were SARS-CoV-2 seropositive at baseline. In the small 56-69-year group, the increase in depth fell short of significance, most likely because of low power. Vaccine-associated CD4 TCRs spanned the whole spike protein, with dominant responses in regions 160-218 and 743-854. After two AZD1222 doses, both the breadth and the depth of spike-specific TCRs were significantly higher than at day 0 and than in MenACWY recipients. Because no day 14 peak-response samples were available, repertoires were characterized only after the peak T cell response. Reportedly, almost half of the unique spike-specific TCRs recognized epitopes lying outside the regions that are mutated in the B.1.351 and B.1.1.7 variants.

The label giving this sample's time point can be read as: baseline before first vaccination. Vaccinee samples were obtained from the UK trials COV001 and COV002, which included a single-blind randomized controlled phase 2/3 trial of AZD1222 (ChAdOx1 nCoV-19) in healthy adults. Trial participant PBMC samples were collected at day 0 and day 28 after the second dose for TCRbeta chain sequencing. The CDR3 regions of human TCRbeta chains were analyzed by immunosequencing. In the source study's methods: TCRs in the repertoires were compared against a reference library of SARS-CoV-2-specific TCRs that had been generated with the MIRA antigen-specificity platform. Breadth meant the fraction of unique TCRs that were SARS-CoV-2-associated, whereas depth meant the fraction of total T cells that were SARS-CoV-2-associated. Each spike-specific TCR was assigned to its reactive spike region and to a CD4 or CD8 class using the MIRA data. Log10-transformed breadth and depth values were compared by one-way ANOVA with Sidak's multiple comparisons tests. The table was pulled from immuneACCESS by TCRdb, which kept in-frame rearrangements only. Such tables lose some clones; where checked, under half of the loss comes from unresolved V genes, and the rest has no known cause. V, J and clone size were drawn from that table, and D and trimming were deduced from the DNA. The sample has 120,000 or so clones on record, roughly 92% of them singletons. 1.5% to 2% of the sample is held by the ten biggest clonotypes.

On this clone itself: What antigen it recognizes has not been identified. No base qualities exist here, and no much larger clone lies one base off it.

The CDR1 and CDR2 encoded by the germline V gene (reference sequence) are LNHDA and SQIVND. The CDR3 contains 13 residues, cysteine and phenylalanine counted. The DNA shown is the 39-base CDR3, in frame from base 1. Trimming removed 1 base from V and 3 bases from J, leaving 6 bases between the germline ends. This receptor was taken from an adult in good health. Specimen: peripheral blood, collected on day 0 of AZD1222 vaccination. The chain is assembled from TRBV19 and TRBJ2-5; the D segment is perhaps TRBD1 or TRBD2, each sharing 5 matched bases. The CDR3 reads CASSIGGEETQYF. In nucleotides, the sequence is TGTGCCAGTAGTATAGGAGGGGAAGAGACCCAGTACTTC.